This T cell receptor (beta chain) emerged from a study of T cell responses to AZD1222 COVID-19 vaccine. The method was immunoSEQ multiplex PCR; TCRdb's version includes in-frame clones alone and lacks a portion of them. This table holds around 94,000 clones, almost 85% found once. The CDR3 runs to 17 residues. V was cut by 0 bases and J by 7 bases, with 21 bases left in between. The germline gives CDR1 SGDLS, CDR2 YYNGEE. In the case of this clone: As yet, its antigen is unknown.

Study outcomes and limitations: Clonal diversity was possibly underestimated, and white British individuals and females predominated among donors.

The chain carries TRBV9 and TRBJ2-3, with D tentatively TRBD1 (6 bases). The receptor comes from an adult in good health. This sample comprised peripheral blood, obtained on day 0 of AZD1222 vaccination. CDR3 loop: CASSVEGGGLTPHTQYF. For the CDR3, the DNA is TGTGCCAGCAGCGTAGAGGGTGGGGGCCTAACCCCCCATACGCAGTATTTT.